What follows is one T cell receptor beta chain and its context. This sample was taken from a study of blood T cell repertoires in COVID-19. Looked up from germline, CDR1 is SGHTA and CDR2 is FQGNSA. The CDR3 totals 15 residues. J gave up 15 bases and V 1 base, and 13 bases lay outside the gene matches. Profiled with immunoSEQ multiplex PCR; TCRdb holds only in-frame clones, not every one. Counted here are 190,000 or so clones, around nine tenths occurring once; the ten biggest clones make up about 2.5%. The receptor was derived from a middle-aged man with active or convalescent COVID-19. The sequencing sample was made of peripheral blood. V usage is TRBV7-2 and J usage is TRBJ2-1, with 9 positions matching TRBD2. CDR3 in amino acids: CASSLEILAGAGLFF. In nucleotides, the CDR3 is TGTGCCAGCAGCTTAGAAATTTTAGCGGGGGCCGGACTGTTCTTC.